Listed below are T cell receptor beta chains from one sample, sequenced in a study of vaccination effects on CD4 cells after COVID-19. Profiled with immunoSEQ multiplex PCR; TCRdb holds only in-frame clones, not every one. The table shows some 59,000 clones, with over 80% occurring only once. Their recognized antigens are unknown. The material was CD4+ T cells from PBMCs cultured with HCoV-229E spike peptides, obtained before COVID-19 vaccination. These TCRs come from a human donor who received a COVID-19 vaccine. Both conserved end residues are part of each CDR3. A D gene is named only where the DNA matches it firmly. Some rows have no size entry. The others give once, few or many, or a class for an expanded clone.

CDR3,DNA,size,D,V,J
CASSSGGVSPLHF,TGTGCCAGCAGTTCAGGGGGTGTTTCACCCCTCCACTTT,NA,TRBD1,TRBV12-3/TRBV12-4,TRBJ1-6
CASLQWKGEGYTF,TGTGCCAGTCTTCAATGGAAGGGAGAGGGCTACACCTTC,once,NA,TRBV6-1,TRBJ1-2
CASSSPGTRPQGLFF,TGTGCCAGCAGTTCGCCCGGGACACGGCCCCAGGGACTGTTTTTT,NA,NA,TRBV6-1,TRBJ1-4
CASSTAAGQAPYGYTF,TGTGCCAGTAGTACAGCCGCCGGACAGGCCCCCTATGGCTACACCTTC,few,TRBD1,TRBV19,TRBJ1-2
CASSTGTGNEQFF,TGTGCCAGCTCAACCGGGACAGGAAACGAGCAGTTCTTC,NA,TRBD1,TRBV18,TRBJ2-1
CASSYSSQDIYGYTF,TGTGCCAGCAGTTACTCTTCACAGGATATCTATGGCTACACCTTC,NA,NA,TRBV6-5,TRBJ1-2
CASSQRGFGNIQYF,TGTGCCAGCAGCCAACGGGGATTCGGAAACATTCAGTACTTC,few,NA,TRBV14,TRBJ2-4
CASSAGGTENTEAFF,TGTGCCAGCAGCGCAGGAGGGACGGAAAACACTGAAGCTTTCTTT,NA,NA,TRBV9,TRBJ1-1
CASSLDPGTNYGYTF,TGCGCCAGCAGCTTGGATCCGGGTACTAACTATGGCTACACCTTC,NA,NA,TRBV5-1,TRBJ1-2
CASSDLGGANTGELFF,TGTGCCAGCTCAGATTTAGGCGGGGCGAACACCGGGGAGCTGTTTTTT,NA,NA,TRBV18,TRBJ2-2
CASSYYTGFPEAFF,TGTGCCAGCAGCTATTATACAGGGTTCCCTGAAGCTTTCTTT,NA,NA,TRBV6-2/TRBV6-3,TRBJ1-1
CAIRGESDTQYF,TGTGCCATCAGGGGGGAGTCAGATACGCAGTATTTT,once,NA,TRBV10-3,TRBJ2-3
CASSAGASNEKLFF,TGTGCCAGCTCAGCAGGGGCAAGTAATGAAAAACTGTTTTTT,NA,NA,TRBV18,TRBJ1-4
CASSPPTGSGNTIYF,TGTGCCAGCTCACCACCGACGGGCTCTGGAAACACCATATATTTT,NA,NA,TRBV18,TRBJ1-3
CASSYGLNSPLHF,TGTGCCAGCAGTTACGGGTTAAATTCACCCCTCCACTTT,once,NA,TRBV6-5,TRBJ1-6
CAWTRGRSNYGYTF,TGTGCCTGGACCCGCGGACGGTCGAACTATGGCTACACCTTC,few,NA,TRBV30,TRBJ1-2
CASRETGEETQYF,TGTGCCAGCAGGGAGACAGGGGAAGAGACCCAGTACTTC,NA,TRBD1,TRBV12-3/TRBV12-4,TRBJ2-5
CASTLSGSYTEAFF,TGTGCCAGCACCTTATCGGGGTCGTACACTGAAGCTTTCTTT,NA,NA,TRBV2,TRBJ1-1
CASSLVVSYTGELFF,TGCGCCAGCAGCTTGGTTGTCAGCTACACCGGGGAGCTGTTTTTT,NA,NA,TRBV5-1,TRBJ2-2
CASSFTPSGQMNTEAFF,TGCGCCAGCAGCTTTACCCCATCAGGACAGATGAACACTGAAGCTTTCTTT,NA,NA,TRBV5-1,TRBJ1-1
CASSKGRGPSSQNIQYF,TGTGCCAGCAGCAAAGGTAGAGGGCCTTCTAGCCAAAACATTCAGTACTTC,NA,NA,TRBV21-1,TRBJ2-4
CASRLQGATNEKLFF,TGTGCCAGCAGACTACAGGGGGCAACTAATGAAAAACTGTTTTTT,NA,TRBD1,TRBV2,TRBJ1-4
CASSSSSGGAGTQYF,TGTGCCAGCAGCTCCTCTAGCGGGGGGGCTGGGACCCAGTACTTC,once,TRBD2,TRBV13,TRBJ2-5
CSASRFPDYGYTF,TGCAGTGCTAGTCGTTTCCCGGACTATGGCTACACCTTC,NA,NA,TRBV20-1,TRBJ1-2
CASSLRDTQYF,TGTGCCAGCAGCTTGAGAGATACGCAGTATTTT,NA,NA,TRBV5-6,TRBJ2-3
CASSFTAQETQYF,TGCGCCAGCAGCTTCACCGCCCAGGAGACCCAGTACTTC,few,NA,TRBV5-1,TRBJ2-5
CASSEQGASDTQYF,TGTGCCAGCAGTGAACAGGGGGCGTCTGATACGCAGTATTTT,once,TRBD1,TRBV2,TRBJ2-3
CASSLDKYQPQHF,TGTGCCAGCAGCCTCGACAAGTATCAGCCCCAGCATTTT,NA,NA,TRBV6-6,TRBJ1-5
CASSSERTRLQETQYF,TGTGCCAGCAGCTCCGAGCGGACTAGATTACAAGAGACCCAGTACTTC,NA,TRBD2,TRBV11-2,TRBJ2-5
CASSLAGSETQYF,TGTGCCAGCAGCTTAGCAGGATCGGAGACCCAGTACTTC,NA,NA,TRBV7-9,TRBJ2-5
CASGLSPGQGGTEAFF,TGTGCTAGTGGTTTATCTCCGGGACAGGGTGGGACTGAAGCTTTCTTT,NA,TRBD1,TRBV12-5,TRBJ1-1